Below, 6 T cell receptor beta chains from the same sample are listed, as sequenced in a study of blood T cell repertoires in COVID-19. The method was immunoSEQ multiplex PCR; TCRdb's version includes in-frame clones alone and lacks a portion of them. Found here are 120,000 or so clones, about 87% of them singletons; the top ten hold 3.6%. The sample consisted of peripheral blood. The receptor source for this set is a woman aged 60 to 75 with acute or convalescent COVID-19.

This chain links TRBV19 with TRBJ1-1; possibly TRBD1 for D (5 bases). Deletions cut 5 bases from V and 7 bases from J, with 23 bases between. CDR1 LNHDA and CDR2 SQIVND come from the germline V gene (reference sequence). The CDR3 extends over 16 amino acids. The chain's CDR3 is CASSPTGDFRKGEAFF. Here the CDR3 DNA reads TGTGCCAGTAGTCCTACCGGGGACTTTCGGAAGGGTGAAGCTTTCTTT. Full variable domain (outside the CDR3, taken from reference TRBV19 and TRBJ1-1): DGGITQSPKYLFRKEGQNVTLSCEQNLNHDAMYWYRQDPGQGLRLIYYSQIVNDFQKGDIAEGYSVSREKKESFPLTVTSAQKNPTAFYLCASSPTGDFRKGEAFFGQGTRLTVV.

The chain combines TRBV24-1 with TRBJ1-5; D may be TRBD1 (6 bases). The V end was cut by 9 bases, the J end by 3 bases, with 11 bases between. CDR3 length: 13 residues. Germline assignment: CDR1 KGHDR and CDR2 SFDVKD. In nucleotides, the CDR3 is TGTGCCACCTCGGACAGCATCAATCAGCCCCAGCATTTT. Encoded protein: CATSDSINQPQHF.

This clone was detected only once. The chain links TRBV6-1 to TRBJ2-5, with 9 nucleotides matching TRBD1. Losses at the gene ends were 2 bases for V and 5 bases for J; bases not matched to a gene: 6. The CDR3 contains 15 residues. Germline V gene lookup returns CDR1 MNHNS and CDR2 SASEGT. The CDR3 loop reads CASSESGTGRETQYF. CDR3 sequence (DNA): TGTGCCAGCAGTGAAAGCGGGACAGGGAGGGAGACCCAGTACTTC.

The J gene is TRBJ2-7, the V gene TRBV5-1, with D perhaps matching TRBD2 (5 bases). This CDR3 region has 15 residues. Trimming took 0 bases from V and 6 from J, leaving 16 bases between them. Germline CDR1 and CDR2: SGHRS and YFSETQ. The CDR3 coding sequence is TGCGCCAGCAGCTTGGAGGGTAGCTGGAGCGGCGAGCAGTACTTC. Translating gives CASSLEGSWSGEQYF.

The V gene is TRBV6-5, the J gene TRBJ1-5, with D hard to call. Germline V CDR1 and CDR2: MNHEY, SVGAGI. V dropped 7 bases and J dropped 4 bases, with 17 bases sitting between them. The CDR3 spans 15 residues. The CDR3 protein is CASKDQWQVNQPQHF. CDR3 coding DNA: TGTGCCAGCAAAGATCAGTGGCAGGTGAATCAGCCCCAGCATTTT.

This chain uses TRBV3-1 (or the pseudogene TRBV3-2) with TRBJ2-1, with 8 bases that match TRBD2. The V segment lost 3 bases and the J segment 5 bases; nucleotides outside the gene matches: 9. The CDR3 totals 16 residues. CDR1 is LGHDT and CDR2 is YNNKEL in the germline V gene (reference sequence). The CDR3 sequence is CASSQSTSGVDNEQFF. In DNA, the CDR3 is TGTGCCAGCAGCCAGAGCACTAGCGGAGTAGACAATGAGCAGTTCTTC.